This T cell receptor (beta chain) was sequenced during a study of identical twins. Template switching (which added a universal primer site) was used, and cDNA carried unique molecular identifiers. MiXCR, applied by TCRdb to the 5' RACE reads, yields one record per CDR3 protein. The sample has fewer than 250,000 distinct CDR3 sequences, around 6.6% seen once; the top ten hold 3.6%. Trimming left V 2 bases short and J 7 bases short, with 10 bases between. The germline V gene has CDR1 SGHDT and CDR2 YYEEEE. The CDR3 is made up of 13 amino acids. With respect to this clonotype: Its antigen is currently unknown.

The study, taken as a whole, reports: Those out-of-frame alpha sequences shared by twins showed an excess of low generation probability. Carriage of fewer insertions was seen in abundant cord blood beta clonotypes, whereas memory repertoires showed none.

These sequences were also reported in another study, on yellow fever vaccine responses in identical twins.

The clonotype originates from a woman aged 18-29 years in good health. Sequencing input: memory (CD45RO+) T cells sorted from blood. The chain recombines TRBV5-6 with TRBJ2-1; D is uncertain. CDR3 nucleotide sequence: TGTGCCAGCAGCTTCCTTCAGGCTAATGAGCAGTTCTTC. Its translation: CASSFLQANEQFF.